This entry describes one TCR beta chain. Since a much larger clone is just one base distant, this may be a read error. These data are taken from a study of kidney transplant recipient with SARS-CoV-2 infection. TCRdb reprocessed the reads with MiXCR, giving one entry per CDR3 protein. The sample holds roughly 230,000 distinct CDR3 sequences, more than 25% seen once. Germline assignment: CDR1 SQVTM and CDR2 ANQGSEA. The CDR3 consists of 11 residues. The chain uses TRBV29-1 and TRBJ1-1; D gene uncertain. The origin of this receptor is a male patient aged 30 to 40 who had COVID-19 and was a kidney transplant recipient. Some T cells may be supplied by the graft donor. The sequencing used a blood sample, collected at baseline and on roughly day 110 from a kidney transplant recipient. The CDR3 DNA sequence: TGCGGCTCACTGATGAACACTGAAGCTTTCTTT. This encodes CGSLMNTEAFF.